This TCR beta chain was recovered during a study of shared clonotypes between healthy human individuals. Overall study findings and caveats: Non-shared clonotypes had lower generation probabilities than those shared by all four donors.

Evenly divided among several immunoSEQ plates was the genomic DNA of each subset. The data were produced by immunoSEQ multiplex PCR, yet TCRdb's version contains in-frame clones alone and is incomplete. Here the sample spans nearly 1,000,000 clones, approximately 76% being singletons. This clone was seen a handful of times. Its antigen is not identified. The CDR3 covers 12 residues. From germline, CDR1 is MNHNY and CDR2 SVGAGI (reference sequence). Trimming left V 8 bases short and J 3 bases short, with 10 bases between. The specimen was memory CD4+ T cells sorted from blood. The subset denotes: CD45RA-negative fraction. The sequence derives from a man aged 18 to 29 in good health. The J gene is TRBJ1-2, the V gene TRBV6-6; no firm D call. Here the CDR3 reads CASRQADYGYTF. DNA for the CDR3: TGTGCCAGCCGTCAGGCGGACTATGGCTACACCTTC.